Reported below is one TCR beta chain. Original processing notes: By means of reference gene primer amplification, nucleated cell counts were estimated. Libraries were prepared by immunoSEQ multiplex PCR; TCRdb keeps only in-frame clonotypes and omits some of them. V and J calls and clone size come straight from that table; D and trimming were deduced from the DNA. Of approximately 300,000 clones detected, 70% to 90% appear once; the ten largest clones hold about 4%. The entry originates in a study of blood T cell repertoires in COVID-19. Across the study: Sites across the United States, Italy and Spain contributed samples from acute and convalescent COVID-19. Sources were T cells, B-cell-depleted T cells, or PBMCs; the material itself was cDNA or gDNA.

This receptor was obtained from a woman between 45 and 65 years old with active or convalescent COVID-19. Sequencing was carried out using peripheral blood.

The CDR3 DNA sequence: TGCGCCAGCAGCTCCCAAGGACAGTCCCTCCACTTT. Its translation is CASSSQGQSLHF. The genes are TRBV5-1 and TRBJ1-6; D possibly corresponds to TRBD1 (6 bases). The CDR3 length is 12 residues. Germline lookup yields CDR1 SGHRS and CDR2 YFSETQ. Trimming stripped 3 bases from V and 14 bases from J, with 12 bases between.